This record concerns one T cell receptor (beta chain) sequence. What it binds is not known. The sample is drawn from a study of blood T cells in healthy people across ages. General study findings and limits: Diversity figures derived from one million T cells were judged to underestimate the true value. Diversity was higher, and naive CD4+ cells more numerous, in long-lived donors than in aged donors.

V was pared by 4 bases and J by 2 bases, with 15 bases between. From germline, CDR1 is LGHNA and CDR2 YNFKEQ. CDR3 length equals 16 residues. A second PCR, run for about 7 to 11 cycles, used a sample-barcoded 5' primer plus a J-beta primer mix. TCRdb passed the 5' RACE reads through MiXCR, listing each CDR3 protein once. The profile shows some 1.6 million distinct CDR3 sequences, 34% of them singletons. The material sequenced was blood. This clonotype was sampled from a woman aged 25-40 years in good health. This chain connects TRBV4-2 to TRBJ2-1; no reliable D call. CDR3 residues: CASSLSRRGPYNEQFF. The CDR3 DNA is TGTGCCAGCAGCCTAAGCCGGAGAGGCCCCTACAATGAGCAGTTCTTC.